What follows are 11 T cell receptor beta chains derived from one specimen sequenced in a study of identical twins. TCRdb re-called the 5' RACE reads with MiXCR, one entry per CDR3 protein. The data contain just under 650,000 distinct CDR3 sequences, under 8.5% of them singletons. These sequences were also reported in another study, on yellow fever vaccine responses in identical twins.

Source material: PBMCs. The receptors derive from a young woman in good health.

This clonotype has a handful of counts. The V and J genes are TRBV11-2 and TRBJ1-2, with unresolved D. This CDR3 comprises 12 residues. Trimming left V 5 bases short and J 12 bases short, with 16 bases between. Germline-derived CDR1 and CDR2 are SGHAT and FQNNGV. CDR3 region: CASSLGGYSHTF. The DNA of the CDR3 is TGTGCCAGCAGCCTCGGTGGTTATAGCCACACCTTC. Full variable domain (outside the CDR3, taken from reference TRBV11-2 and TRBJ1-2): EAGVAQSPRYKIIEKRQSVAFWCNPISGHATLYWYQQILGQGPKLLIQFQNNGVVDDSQLPKDRFSAERLKGVDSTLKIQPAKLEDSAVYLCASSLGGYSHTFGSGTRLTVV.

The J gene is TRBJ2-5, the V gene TRBV20-1, with 14 bases fitting TRBD2. The CDR3 runs 17 residues. Germline V gene lookup returns CDR1 DFQATT and CDR2 SNEGSKA (reference sequence). The trim removed 1 base at V and 1 base at J, leaving 5 bases unmatched. Here the CDR3 reads CSARAGLAGGFQETQYF. CDR3 nucleotides: TGCAGTGCTAGAGCCGGACTAGCGGGGGGCTTCCAAGAGACCCAGTACTTC.

This sequence joins TRBV6-2 or TRBV6-3 and TRBJ2-1; no reliable D call. This CDR3 comprises 15 residues. V was cut by 5 bases and J by 0 bases, with 11 bases left in between. CDR1 and CDR2 (germline): MNHEY, SVGEGT. This chain's CDR3 is CASSRASSSYNEQFF. The CDR3 nucleotides are TGTGCCAGCAGTCGCGCTTCGAGCTCCTACAATGAGCAGTTCTTC.

The rearrangement uses TRBV5-5 and TRBJ2-2; D gene ambiguous. Germline V gene data show CDR1 as SGHKS and CDR2 as YYEKEE (reference sequence). The CDR3 is made up of 15 amino acids. Trimming removed 1 base from V and 5 bases from J, with 12 bases in between. DNA for the CDR3: TGTGCCAGCAGCTTGATGGACGTTTTGACCGGGGAGCTGTTTTTT. Amino acids: CASSLMDVLTGELFF.

This clonotype was seen repeatedly, ten times or more. The chain carries TRBV3-1 and TRBJ1-4; D is unclear. Trimming removed 1 base from V and 0 bases from J, with 3 bases in between. The CDR3 runs 14 residues. CDR1 and CDR2 from the germline V gene are LGHDT and YNNKEL (reference sequence). CDR3 protein: CASSQGSTNEKLFF. Written as DNA, the CDR3 is TGTGCCAGCAGCCAAGGTTCAACTAATGAAAAACTGTTTTTT.

This CDR3 reads CASSQDIANYGYTF. The CDR3 nucleotides are TGTGCCAGCAGCCAGGACATTGCTAACTATGGCTACACCTTC. The V call is TRBV4-2, the J call TRBJ1-2; perhaps TRBD1 as D (5 bases). This CDR3 has 14 residues. The V end was cut by 3 bases, the J end by 0 bases, with 8 bases between. From germline, CDR1 is LGHNA and CDR2 YNFKEQ.

The gene calls are TRBV5-6 and TRBJ2-2, with D maybe TRBD2 (6 bases). Trimming took off 0 bases at V and 2 bases at J, with 14 bases between the two ends. Germline CDR1 and CDR2: SGHDT and YYEEEE. This CDR3 is built from 17 residues. CDR3 nucleotides: TGTGCCAGCAGCTTGGCTGGGGTTAGCGGAAACACCGGGGAGCTGTTTTTT. It translates to CASSLAGVSGNTGELFF.

In its sample, this clonotype was seen a few times. This chain links TRBV2 with TRBJ1-5, with a weak D call TRBD1 (6 bases). Germline CDR1 reads SNHLY; CDR2 reads FYNNEI. Trimming cost V 6 bases and J 8 bases, with 20 bases left between them. The CDR3 has 15 residues. The CDR3 region has the DNA TGTGCCAGCAGCGACGGACAGTTGGCAATCAAGCCCCAGCATTTT. It is translated as CASSDGQLAIKPQHF.

This clonotype has only a few counts. The chain has TRBV12-3 or TRBV12-4 and TRBJ1-2; D gene unclear. Trimming took 5 bases from V and 3 from J, leaving 13 bases between them. The CDR3 spans 14 residues. CDR3 nucleotides: TGTGCCAGCAGTCCCGGACGGACGGACTATGGCTACACCTTC. Protein: CASSPGRTDYGYTF.

This clonotype showed up many times. J is TRBJ1-4 and V is TRBV5-1; D is ambiguous. The germline V gene encodes CDR1 SGHRS and CDR2 YFSETQ. Deletions cut 2 bases from V and 0 bases from J, with 11 bases between. The CDR3 loop spans 16 amino acids. The CDR3 DNA reads as TGCGCCAGCAGCTTAGGTTCTAGAGCAACTAATGAAAAACTGTTTTTT. Protein sequence: CASSLGSRATNEKLFF.

The sample holds a few counts of this clonotype. This sequence joins TRBV3-1 and TRBJ2-1, with D maybe TRBD2 (5 bases). From germline, CDR1 is LGHDT and CDR2 YNNKEL (reference sequence). The CDR3 extends over 15 amino acids. Trimming took off 4 bases at V and 8 bases at J, with 18 bases between the two ends. DNA of the CDR3: TGTGCCAGCAGCCTACCGAGTGGAAGGCGGGATGAGCAGTTCTTC. Translation gives CASSLPSGRRDEQFF.